This is a list of T cell receptor beta chains from one sample in a study of vaccination and CD4 T cells after COVID-19. TCRdb itself ran the PCR reads through MiXCR, one entry per CDR3 protein. The sample lists 15,000 to 20,000 distinct CDR3 sequences, approximately 54% occurring once. Their antigens are not known. The sequencing sample was made of CD4+ T cells from blood, cultured in vitro. The receptors originated from a human donor who had recovered from COVID-19. CDR3s include the opening cysteine and the closing phenylalanine or tryptophan. A D gene is named only where the DNA matches it firmly. Not all rows give a size; the values are once, few, many and, for expanded clones, a class.

CDR3	DNA	length	V	J	size	D
CSARDQSRLAWYNEQFF	TGCAGTGCTAGAGATCAATCACGACTAGCGTGGTACAATGAGCAGTTCTTC	17	TRBV20-1	TRBJ2-1	-	TRBD2
CASSLTPGGSTDTQYF	TGTGCCAGCAGCTTAACTCCCGGCGGGAGCACAGATACGCAGTATTTT	16	TRBV7-3	TRBJ2-3	-	-
CSAPSTSGGARETQYF	TGCAGTGCTCCATCGACTAGCGGGGGGGCTAGAGAGACCCAGTACTTC	16	TRBV20-1	TRBJ2-5	-	TRBD2
CAIREGANYGYTF	TGTGCCATCAGGGAGGGGGCTAACTATGGCTACACCTTC	13	TRBV10-3	TRBJ1-2	-	-
CSFEGGRQETQYF	TGCAGTTTCGAGGGAGGGCGACAAGAGACCCAGTACTTC	13	TRBV20-1	TRBJ2-5	few	TRBD2
CASKDGRQSEQYF	TGTGCCAGCAAGGACGGACGACAGAGCGAGCAGTACTTC	13	TRBV2	TRBJ2-7	-	-
CASSQHGSHLYEQYF	TGCGCCAGCAGCCAACACGGATCTCACCTCTACGAGCAGTACTTC	15	TRBV4-1	TRBJ2-7	-	-
CASSRTGAGANVLTF	TGTGCCAGTAGCCGGACAGGGGCTGGGGCCAACGTCCTGACTTTC	15	TRBV19	TRBJ2-6	-	TRBD1
CASTNQWANQPQHF	TGTGCCAGTACCAACCAGTGGGCGAATCAGCCCCAGCATTTT	14	TRBV19	TRBJ1-5	few	-
CASSLGSTTSGPQETQYF	TGTGCCAGTAGCTTAGGATCTACGACTAGCGGTCCCCAAGAGACCCAGTACTTC	18	TRBV7-2	TRBJ2-5	few	TRBD2
CASSGGGLGNQPQHF	TGTGCCAGCTCCGGGGGGGGGCTCGGCAATCAGCCCCAGCATTTT	15	TRBV6-1	TRBJ1-5	-	-
CAWSEGNTEAFF	TGTGCCTGGAGTGAGGGGAACACTGAAGCTTTCTTT	12	TRBV30	TRBJ1-1	-	-
CASSLQGGDQETQYF	TGTGCCAGCAGCTTACAGGGTGGGGACCAAGAGACCCAGTACTTC	15	TRBV7-9	TRBJ2-5	-	-
CASGYYLNWPQHF	TGTGCCAGTGGGTACTACCTCAATTGGCCCCAGCATTTT	13	TRBV12-3/TRBV12-4	TRBJ1-5	few	-
CASSPFSLDSPLHF	TGCGCCAGCAGCCCTTTTTCTCTAGATTCACCCCTCCACTTT	14	TRBV5-1	TRBJ1-6	medium-sized	-
CATSRHIGPGGYTGELFF	TGTGCCACCAGCAGACATATCGGACCGGGGGGTTACACCGGGGAGCTGTTTTTT	18	TRBV15	TRBJ2-2	-	TRBD2
CASSAGLAGISYNEQFF	TGTGCCAGCAGTGCGGGACTAGCGGGGATCTCCTACAATGAGCAGTTCTTC	17	TRBV11-2	TRBJ2-1	-	TRBD2
CASRPVGGRGNTIYF	TGTGCCAGCAGGCCCGTTGGGGGGCGAGGAAACACCATATATTTT	15	TRBV27	TRBJ1-3	-	-
CASSRDPDQPQHF	TGTGCCAGCAGCCGGGACCCCGATCAGCCCCAGCATTTT	13	TRBV11-1	TRBJ1-5	-	-
CSAHRATTGANVLTF	TGCAGTGCGCACCGGGCCACGACTGGGGCCAACGTCCTGACTTTC	15	TRBV20-1	TRBJ2-6	-	-
CASSPLYGEQYF	TGTGCCAGCTCACCTCTATATGGCGAGCAGTACTTC	12	TRBV18	TRBJ2-7	once	-
CASSLGGTTKAFF	TGTGCCAGCAGCTTAGGGGGAACGACTAAAGCTTTCTTT	13	TRBV7-2	TRBJ1-1	-	-
CASSLSLPDRGYYEQYF	TGTGCCAGCAGCTTGTCGCTCCCCGACAGGGGCTACTACGAGCAGTACTTC	17	TRBV5-5	TRBJ2-7	-	TRBD1
CASRDKGPQTNTIYF	TGTGCCAGCAGGGATAAGGGGCCTCAGACTAACACCATATATTTT	15	TRBV6-1	TRBJ1-3	few	-
CSARDLMSRDLQKSETQYF	TGCAGTGCTAGAGATCTGATGAGTCGGGACCTCCAAAAGTCGGAGACCCAGTACTTC	19	TRBV20-1	TRBJ2-5	-	-
CASRFQGGGEQYF	TGTGCCAGCAGATTCCAGGGCGGCGGCGAGCAGTACTTC	13	TRBV6-1	TRBJ2-7	few	-
CASSSVRQVAYEQYF	TGTGCCAGCAGTTCCGTGCGACAGGTTGCCTACGAGCAGTACTTC	15	TRBV6-5	TRBJ2-7	once	-
CASSMHEGAREQYF	TGCGCCAGCAGCATGCATGAGGGGGCGCGGGAGCAGTACTTC	14	TRBV23-1	TRBJ2-7	-	TRBD1
CASSLLEGGEQYF	TGTGCCAGCAGCCTCCTTGAGGGGGGCGAGCAGTACTTC	13	TRBV7-3	TRBJ2-7	-	-
CASSLNPSAGELFF	TGTGCCAGCAGCTTAAACCCAAGCGCCGGGGAGCTGTTTTTT	14	TRBV7-3	TRBJ2-2	few	-
CASSTRGGWNSPLHF	TGTGCCAGTAGTACGCGGGGGGGCTGGAATTCACCCCTCCACTTT	15	TRBV19	TRBJ1-6	-	-
CASRSTGEGRSPLHF	TGTGCCAGCAGGAGTACAGGGGAGGGTCGGTCACCCCTCCACTTT	15	TRBV27	TRBJ1-6	-	TRBD1
CASRATGSTDTQYF	TGTGCCAGCAGGGCGACAGGTTCCACAGATACGCAGTATTTT	14	TRBV2	TRBJ2-3	-	-
CASSYPSGSSDTQYF	TGTGCCAGTAGTTACCCTAGCGGGAGCTCAGATACGCAGTATTTT	15	TRBV19	TRBJ2-3	-	TRBD2
CASSPGGRETQYF	TGTGCCAGCTCACCAGGGGGTCGGGAGACCCAGTACTTC	13	TRBV18	TRBJ2-5	-	-
CASSQLTGDTQYF	TGCGCCAGCAGCCAACTTACGGGAGATACGCAGTATTTT	13	TRBV7-6	TRBJ2-3	once	-
CASSSRWFGWDGADPTTDTQYF	TGTGCCAGCAGCTCACGATGGTTTGGCTGGGATGGGGCCGATCCCACCACAGATACGCAGTATTTT	22	TRBV11-3	TRBJ2-3	-	-
CASSLYAVYNEQFF	TGTGCCAGCAGCTTATACGCAGTATACAATGAGCAGTTCTTC	14	TRBV7-2	TRBJ2-1	-	-
CASSEFRTFQETQYF	TGTGCCAGCAGTGAATTTAGAACCTTCCAAGAGACCCAGTACTTC	15	TRBV25-1	TRBJ2-5	-	-
CASSTSGTLGSPLHF	TGTGCCAGCAGCACATCCGGGACCCTGGGTTCACCCCTCCACTTT	15	TRBV7-2	TRBJ1-6	large	-
CASSSGQGGNTQYF	TGTGCCAGCAGCTCCGGGCAAGGCGGTAATACGCAGTATTTT	14	TRBV9	TRBJ2-3	-	-
CASSSQGDTEAFF	TGTGCCAGCAGCTCCCAAGGGGACACTGAAGCTTTCTTT	13	TRBV7-9	TRBJ1-1	-	-
CASSGGQGANSPLHF	TGTGCCAGCAGTGGGGGACAGGGGGCCAATTCACCCCTCCACTTT	15	TRBV6-1	TRBJ1-6	few	TRBD1
CAISEAGTGGGAFF	TGTGCCATCAGTGAGGCAGGGACAGGAGGTGGAGCTTTCTTT	14	TRBV10-3	TRBJ1-1	-	TRBD1
CASSLGSTAKNIQYF	TGTGCCAGCAGCTTAGGATCCACAGCCAAAAACATTCAGTACTTC	15	TRBV7-6	TRBJ2-4	-	-
CASSLMDSPNQPQHF	TGTGCCAGCAGTTTAATGGACAGTCCTAATCAGCCCCAGCATTTT	15	TRBV28	TRBJ1-5	-	-
CASSLSASNSPLHF	TGTGCCAGCAGCTTGTCGGCGAGTAATTCACCCCTCCACTTT	14	TRBV7-9	TRBJ1-6	-	-
CASNTGTGTETQYF	TGTGCCAGCAACACCGGGACAGGGACAGAGACCCAGTACTTC	14	TRBV2	TRBJ2-5	-	TRBD1
CASSFVGQGSEAFF	TGTGCCAGCAGCTTCGTGGGACAGGGGTCTGAAGCTTTCTTT	14	TRBV27	TRBJ1-1	-	TRBD1
CASSPQTGSYGYTF	TGTGCCAGCAGCCCACAGACAGGGAGTTATGGCTACACCTTC	14	TRBV7-2	TRBJ1-2	-	TRBD1
CASSSELVSYEQYF	TGTGCCAGCAGCTCAGAACTAGTAAGCTACGAGCAGTACTTC	14	TRBV7-2	TRBJ2-7	few	-
CASSSRQGDGNTIYF	TGTGCCAGCAGCTCAAGACAGGGTGATGGAAACACCATATATTTT	15	TRBV7-2	TRBJ1-3	-	TRBD1
CSVAGEQWGYTF	TGCAGTGTTGCAGGGGAACAATGGGGCTACACCTTC	12	TRBV20-1	TRBJ1-2	-	-
CASAQGRNEQFF	TGTGCCAGTGCACAGGGGAGGAATGAGCAGTTCTTC	12	TRBV19	TRBJ2-1	-	-
CASSYAGSNSPLHF	TGTGCCAGCAGTTACGCGGGAAGTAATTCACCCCTCCACTTT	14	TRBV6-5	TRBJ1-6	-	-
CSASWTNQETQYF	TGCAGTGCCAGTTGGACAAATCAAGAGACCCAGTACTTC	13	TRBV20-1	TRBJ2-5	-	-
CASSLGIAGGPQETQYF	TGTGCCAGCAGCTTAGGTATAGCGGGGGGCCCCCAAGAGACCCAGTACTTC	17	TRBV7-2	TRBJ2-5	-	TRBD2